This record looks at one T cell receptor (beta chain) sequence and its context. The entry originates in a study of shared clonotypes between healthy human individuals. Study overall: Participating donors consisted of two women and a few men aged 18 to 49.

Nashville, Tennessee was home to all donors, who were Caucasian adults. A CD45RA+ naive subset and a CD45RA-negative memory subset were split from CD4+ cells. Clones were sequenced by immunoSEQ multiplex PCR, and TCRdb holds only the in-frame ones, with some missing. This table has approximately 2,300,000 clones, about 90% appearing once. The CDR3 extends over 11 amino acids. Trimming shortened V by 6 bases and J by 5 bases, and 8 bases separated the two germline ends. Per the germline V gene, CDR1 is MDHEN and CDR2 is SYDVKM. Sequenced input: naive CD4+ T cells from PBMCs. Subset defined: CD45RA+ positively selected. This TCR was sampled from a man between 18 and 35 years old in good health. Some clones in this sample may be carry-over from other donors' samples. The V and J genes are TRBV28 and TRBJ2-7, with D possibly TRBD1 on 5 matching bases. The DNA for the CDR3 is TGTGCCAGCAGCGGACATGACGAGCAGTACTTC. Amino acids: CASSGHDEQYF.